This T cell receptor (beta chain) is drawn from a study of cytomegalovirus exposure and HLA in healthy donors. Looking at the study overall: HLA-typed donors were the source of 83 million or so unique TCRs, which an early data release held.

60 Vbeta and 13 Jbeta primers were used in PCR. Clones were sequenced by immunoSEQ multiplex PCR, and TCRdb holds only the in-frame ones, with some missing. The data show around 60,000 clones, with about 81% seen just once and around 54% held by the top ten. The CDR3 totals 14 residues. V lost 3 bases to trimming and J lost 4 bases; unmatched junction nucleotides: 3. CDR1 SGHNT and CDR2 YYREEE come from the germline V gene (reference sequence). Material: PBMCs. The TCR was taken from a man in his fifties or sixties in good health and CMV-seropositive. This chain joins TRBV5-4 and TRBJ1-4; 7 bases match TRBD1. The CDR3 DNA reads TGTGCCAGCAGCTCCGGGACAGATAATGAAAAACTGTTTTTT. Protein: CASSSGTDNEKLFF.